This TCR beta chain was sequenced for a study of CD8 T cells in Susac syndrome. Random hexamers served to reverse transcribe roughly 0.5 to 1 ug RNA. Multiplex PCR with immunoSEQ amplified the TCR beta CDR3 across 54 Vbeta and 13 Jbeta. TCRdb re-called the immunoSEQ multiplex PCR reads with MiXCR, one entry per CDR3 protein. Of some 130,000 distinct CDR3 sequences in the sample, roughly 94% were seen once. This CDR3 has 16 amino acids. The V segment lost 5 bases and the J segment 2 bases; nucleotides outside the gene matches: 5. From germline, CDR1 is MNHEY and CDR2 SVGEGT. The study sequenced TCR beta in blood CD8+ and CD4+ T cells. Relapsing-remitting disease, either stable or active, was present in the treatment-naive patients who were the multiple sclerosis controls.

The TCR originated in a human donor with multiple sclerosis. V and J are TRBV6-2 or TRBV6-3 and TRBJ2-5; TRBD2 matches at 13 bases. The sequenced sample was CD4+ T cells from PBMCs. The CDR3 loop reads CASSGTSGETQETQYF. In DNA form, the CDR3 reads TGTGCCAGCAGTGGGACTAGCGGGGAGACACAAGAGACCCAGTACTTC.